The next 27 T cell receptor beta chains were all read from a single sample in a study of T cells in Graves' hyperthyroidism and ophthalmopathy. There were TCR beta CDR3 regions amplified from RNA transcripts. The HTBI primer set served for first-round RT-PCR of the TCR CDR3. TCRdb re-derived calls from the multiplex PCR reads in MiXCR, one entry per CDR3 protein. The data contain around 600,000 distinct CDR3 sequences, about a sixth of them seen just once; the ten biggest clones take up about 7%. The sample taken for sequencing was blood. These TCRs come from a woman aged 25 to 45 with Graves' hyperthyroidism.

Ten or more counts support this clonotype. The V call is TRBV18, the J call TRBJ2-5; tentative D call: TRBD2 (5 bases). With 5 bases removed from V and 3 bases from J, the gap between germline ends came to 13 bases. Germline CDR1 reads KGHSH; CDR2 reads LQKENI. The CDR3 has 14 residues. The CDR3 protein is CASSLTRGEETQYF. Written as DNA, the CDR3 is TGTGCCAGCTCATTAACACGGGGAGAAGAGACCCAGTACTTC. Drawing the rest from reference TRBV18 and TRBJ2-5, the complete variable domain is NAGVMQNPRHLVRRRGQEARLRCSPMKGHSHVYWYRQLPEEGLKFMVYLQKENIIDESGMPKERFSAEFPKEGPSILRIQQVVRGDSAAYFCASSLTRGEETQYFGPGTRLLVL.

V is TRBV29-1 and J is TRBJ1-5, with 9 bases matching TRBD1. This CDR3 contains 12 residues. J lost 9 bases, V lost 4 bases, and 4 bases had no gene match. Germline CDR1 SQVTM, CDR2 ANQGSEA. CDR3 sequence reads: CSVGDRAGPQHF. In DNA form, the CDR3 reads TGCAGCGTTGGGGACAGGGCCGGGCCCCAGCATTTT.

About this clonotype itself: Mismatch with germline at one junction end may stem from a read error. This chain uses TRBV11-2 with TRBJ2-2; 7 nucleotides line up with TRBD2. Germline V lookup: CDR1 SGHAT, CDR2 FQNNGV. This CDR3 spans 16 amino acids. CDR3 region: CASSLLLARNTGEPFF. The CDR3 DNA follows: TGTGCCAGCAGCTTACTACTAGCGCGAAACACCGGGGAGCCGTTTTTT.

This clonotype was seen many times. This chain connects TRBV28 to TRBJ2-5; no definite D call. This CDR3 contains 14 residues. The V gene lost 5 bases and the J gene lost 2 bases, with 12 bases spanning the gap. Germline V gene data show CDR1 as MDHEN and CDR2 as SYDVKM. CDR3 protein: CASSPLDGQETQYF. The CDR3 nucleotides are TGTGCCAGCAGTCCCCTGGACGGGCAAGAGACCCAGTACTTC.

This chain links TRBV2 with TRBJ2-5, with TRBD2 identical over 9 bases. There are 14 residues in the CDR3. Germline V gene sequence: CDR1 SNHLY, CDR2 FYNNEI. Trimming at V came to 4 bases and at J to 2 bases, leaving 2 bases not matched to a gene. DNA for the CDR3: TGTGCCAGCAGTGGAGGACTAGCGCAAGAGACCCAGTACTTC. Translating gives CASSGGLAQETQYF.

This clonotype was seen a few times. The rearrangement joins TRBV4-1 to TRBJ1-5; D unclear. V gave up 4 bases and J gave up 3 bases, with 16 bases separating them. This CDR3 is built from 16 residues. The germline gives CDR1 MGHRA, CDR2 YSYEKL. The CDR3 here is CASSLNVATVNQPQHF. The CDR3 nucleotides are TGCGCCAGCAGCCTAAACGTGGCCACGGTCAATCAGCCCCAGCATTTT.

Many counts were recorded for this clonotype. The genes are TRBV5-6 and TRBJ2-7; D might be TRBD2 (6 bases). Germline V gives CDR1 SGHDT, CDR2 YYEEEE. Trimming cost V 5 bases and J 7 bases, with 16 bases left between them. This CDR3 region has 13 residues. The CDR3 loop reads CASSYGGDGEQYF. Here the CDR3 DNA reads TGTGCCAGCAGTTACGGAGGGGATGGAGAGCAGTACTTC.

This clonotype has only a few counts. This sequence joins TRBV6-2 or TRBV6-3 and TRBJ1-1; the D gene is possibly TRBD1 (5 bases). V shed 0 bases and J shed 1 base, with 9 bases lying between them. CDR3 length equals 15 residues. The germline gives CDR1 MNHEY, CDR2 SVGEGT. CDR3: CASSYSRQTNTEAFF. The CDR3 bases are TGTGCCAGCAGTTACTCGAGACAGACGAACACTGAAGCTTTCTTT.

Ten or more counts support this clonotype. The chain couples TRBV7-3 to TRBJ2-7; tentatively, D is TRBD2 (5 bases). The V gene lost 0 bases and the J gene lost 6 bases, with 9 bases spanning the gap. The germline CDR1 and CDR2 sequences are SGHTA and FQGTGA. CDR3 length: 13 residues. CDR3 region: CASSLTSLAEQYF. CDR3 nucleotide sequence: TGTGCCAGCAGCTTAACCTCTCTAGCCGAGCAGTACTTC.

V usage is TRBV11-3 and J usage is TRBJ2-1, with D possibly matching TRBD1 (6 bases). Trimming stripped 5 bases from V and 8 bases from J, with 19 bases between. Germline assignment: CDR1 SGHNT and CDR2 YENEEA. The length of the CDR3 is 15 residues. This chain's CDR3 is CASSLGYRAVDEQFF. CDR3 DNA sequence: TGTGCCAGCAGCCTGGGGTACAGGGCGGTGGATGAGCAGTTCTTC.

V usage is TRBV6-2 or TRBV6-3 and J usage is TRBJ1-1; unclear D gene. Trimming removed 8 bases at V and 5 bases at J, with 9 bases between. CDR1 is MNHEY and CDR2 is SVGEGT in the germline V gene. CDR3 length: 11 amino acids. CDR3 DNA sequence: TGTGCCAGCGGTAGGAGTACTGAAGCTTTCTTT. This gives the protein CASGRSTEAFF.

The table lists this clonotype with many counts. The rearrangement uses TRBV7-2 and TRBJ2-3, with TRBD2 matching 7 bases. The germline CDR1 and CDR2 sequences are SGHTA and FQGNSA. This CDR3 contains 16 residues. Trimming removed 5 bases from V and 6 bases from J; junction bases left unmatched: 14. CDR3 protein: CASSARRAGVGDTQYF. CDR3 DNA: TGTGCCAGCAGCGCCCGCCGGGCGGGAGTGGGTGATACGCAGTATTTT.

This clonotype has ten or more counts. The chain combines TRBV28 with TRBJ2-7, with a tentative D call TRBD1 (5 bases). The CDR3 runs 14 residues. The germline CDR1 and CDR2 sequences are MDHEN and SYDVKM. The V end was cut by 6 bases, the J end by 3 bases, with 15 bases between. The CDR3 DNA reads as TGTGCCAGCAGGCCAGGGCTACGAATCTACGAGCAGTACTTC. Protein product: CASRPGLRIYEQYF.

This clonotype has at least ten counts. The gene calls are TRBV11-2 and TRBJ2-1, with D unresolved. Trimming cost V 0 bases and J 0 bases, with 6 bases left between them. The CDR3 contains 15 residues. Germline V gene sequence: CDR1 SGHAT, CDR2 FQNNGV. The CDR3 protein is CASSLERLSYNEQFF. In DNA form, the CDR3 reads TGTGCCAGCAGCTTAGAAAGGCTCTCCTACAATGAGCAGTTCTTC.

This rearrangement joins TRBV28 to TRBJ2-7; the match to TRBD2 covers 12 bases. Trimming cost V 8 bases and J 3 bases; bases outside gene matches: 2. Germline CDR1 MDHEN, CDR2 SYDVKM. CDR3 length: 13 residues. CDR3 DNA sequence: TGTGCCAGCGTGGGACTAGCGGGCTACGAGCAGTACTTC. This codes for CASVGLAGYEQYF. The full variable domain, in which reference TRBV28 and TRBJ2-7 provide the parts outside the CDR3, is DVKVTQSSRYLVKRTGEKVFLECVQDMDHENMFWYRQDPGLGLRLIYFSYDVKMKEKGDIPEGYSVSREKKERFSLILESASTNQTSMYLCASVGLAGYEQYFGPGTRLTVT.

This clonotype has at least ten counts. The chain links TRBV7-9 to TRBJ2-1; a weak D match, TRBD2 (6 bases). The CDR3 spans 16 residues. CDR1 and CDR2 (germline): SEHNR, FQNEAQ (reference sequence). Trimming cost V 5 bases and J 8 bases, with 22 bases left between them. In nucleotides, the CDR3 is TGTGCCAGCAGCCTACATCACAGTAGACTAGTGGATGAGCAGTTCTTC. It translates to CASSLHHSRLVDEQFF.

CDR3 coding DNA: TGTGCCAGCAGCCAAGTTCAGGGGTGGAATGAGCAGTTCTTC. As protein: CASSQVQGWNEQFF. The chain joins TRBV14 to TRBJ2-1; D is possibly TRBD1 (6 bases). V lost 1 base and J 7 bases, leaving 11 bases between the germline ends. The CDR3 has 14 residues. CDR1 and CDR2 (germline): SGHDN, FVKESK.

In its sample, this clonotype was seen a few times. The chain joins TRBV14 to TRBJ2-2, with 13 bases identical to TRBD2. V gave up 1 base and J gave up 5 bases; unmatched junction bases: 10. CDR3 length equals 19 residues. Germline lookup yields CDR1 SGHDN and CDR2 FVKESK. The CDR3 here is CASSQVGRTSGRITGELFF. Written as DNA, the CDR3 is TGTGCCAGCAGCCAAGTGGGCAGGACTAGCGGGAGAATAACCGGGGAGCTGTTTTTT.

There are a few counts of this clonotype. CDR3 sequence: CASSPFGTGTSGTPETQYF. The DNA of the CDR3 is TGTGCCAGCTCACCATTCGGGACCGGGACTAGCGGGACCCCAGAGACCCAGTACTTC. The V gene is TRBV18, the J gene TRBJ2-5; TRBD2 matches 13 bases. Germline V gives CDR1 KGHSH, CDR2 LQKENI. There are 19 residues in the CDR3. The V gene end was trimmed by 2 bases and the J gene end by 4 bases; junction bases not matched to a gene: 13.

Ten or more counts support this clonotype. The CDR3, as DNA: TGCGCCAGCAGCCAAGTAACGGAGAACACTGAAGCTTTCTTT. Its translation: CASSQVTENTEAFF. V and J are TRBV4-3 and TRBJ1-1; D unclear. Per germline, CDR1 LGHNA and CDR2 YSLEER. This CDR3 comprises 14 residues. Trimming shortened V by 1 base and J by 1 base, and 7 bases separated the two germline ends.

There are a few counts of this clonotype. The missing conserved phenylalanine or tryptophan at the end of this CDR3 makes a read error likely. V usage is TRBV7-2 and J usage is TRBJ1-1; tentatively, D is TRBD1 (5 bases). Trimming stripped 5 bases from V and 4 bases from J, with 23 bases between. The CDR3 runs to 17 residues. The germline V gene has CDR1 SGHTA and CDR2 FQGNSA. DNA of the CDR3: TGTGCCAGCAGCCCCCCCGACCCTCGGGGGGGGGGCACTGAAGCTTTCCTT. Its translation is CASSPPDPRGGGTEAFL.

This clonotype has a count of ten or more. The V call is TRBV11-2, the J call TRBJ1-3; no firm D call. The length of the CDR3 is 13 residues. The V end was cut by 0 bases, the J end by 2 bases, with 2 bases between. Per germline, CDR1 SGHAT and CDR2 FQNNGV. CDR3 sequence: CASSLDPGNTIYF. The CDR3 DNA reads TGTGCCAGCAGCTTAGATCCTGGAAACACCATATATTTT. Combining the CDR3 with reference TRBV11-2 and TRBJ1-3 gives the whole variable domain EAGVAQSPRYKIIEKRQSVAFWCNPISGHATLYWYQQILGQGPKLLIQFQNNGVVDDSQLPKDRFSAERLKGVDSTLKIQPAKLEDSAVYLCASSLDPGNTIYFGEGSWLTVV.

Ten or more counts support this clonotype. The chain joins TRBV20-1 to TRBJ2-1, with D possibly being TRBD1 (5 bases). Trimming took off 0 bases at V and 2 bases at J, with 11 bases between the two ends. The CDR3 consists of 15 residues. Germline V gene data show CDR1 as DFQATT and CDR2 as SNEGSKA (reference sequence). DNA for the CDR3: TGCAGTGCTAGAGATCCGGAAGGGGCCTACAATGAGCAGTTCTTC. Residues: CSARDPEGAYNEQFF.

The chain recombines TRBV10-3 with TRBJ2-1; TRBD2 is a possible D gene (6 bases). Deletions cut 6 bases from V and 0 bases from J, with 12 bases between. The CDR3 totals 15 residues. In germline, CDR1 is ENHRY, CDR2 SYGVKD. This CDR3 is CAIRKDGSSYNEQFF. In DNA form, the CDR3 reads TGTGCCATCAGGAAGGACGGGAGCTCCTACAATGAGCAGTTCTTC.

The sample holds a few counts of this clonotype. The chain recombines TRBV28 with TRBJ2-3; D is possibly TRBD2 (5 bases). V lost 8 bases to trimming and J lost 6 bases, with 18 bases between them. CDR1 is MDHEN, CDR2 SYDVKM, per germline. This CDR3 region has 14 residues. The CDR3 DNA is TGTGCCAGCTCACTAGTTTACCCCCTTGATACGCAGTATTTT. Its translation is CASSLVYPLDTQYF.

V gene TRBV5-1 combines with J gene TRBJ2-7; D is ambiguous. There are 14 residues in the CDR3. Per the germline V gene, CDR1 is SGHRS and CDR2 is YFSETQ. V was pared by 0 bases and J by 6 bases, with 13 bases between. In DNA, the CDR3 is TGCGCCAGCAGCTTGGCCGGGTCCTTTGGCGAGCAGTACTTC. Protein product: CASSLAGSFGEQYF.

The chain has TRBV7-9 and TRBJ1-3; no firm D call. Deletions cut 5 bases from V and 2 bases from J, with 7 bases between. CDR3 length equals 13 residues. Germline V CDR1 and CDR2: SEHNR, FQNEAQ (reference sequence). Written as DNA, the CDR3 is TGTGCCAGCAGCACTCCCCCTGGAAACACCATATATTTT. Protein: CASSTPPGNTIYF. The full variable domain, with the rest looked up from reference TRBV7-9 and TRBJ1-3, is DTGVSQNPRHKITKRGQNVTFRCDPISEHNRLYWYRQTLGQGPEFLTYFQNEAQLEKSRLLSDRFSAERPKGSFSTLEIQRTEQGDSAMYLCASSTPPGNTIYFGEGSWLTVV.